This T cell receptor (beta chain) stems from a study of cytomegalovirus exposure and HLA in healthy donors. PCR primers comprised 60 Vbeta and 13 Jbeta primers. Method: immunoSEQ multiplex PCR; TCRdb's copy keeps in-frame clones and lacks some. The top ten clones hold approximately 22% of a sample with 55,000 to 80,000 clones, approximately 82% of them seen once. CDR3 size: 14 residues. V shed 0 bases and J shed 3 bases, with 9 bases lying between them. Germline CDR1 is SGDLS and CDR2 is YYNGEE. Study results and caveats: Donor immune exposure was known only as CMV serostatus.

The donors, nominally healthy at sampling, likely had unrecorded immune exposures. There are a few counts of this clone. The antigen is not known. The clonotype originates from a middle-aged woman in good health and CMV-seropositive. The chain links TRBV9 to TRBJ1-1; no reliable D call. The sample was PBMCs. The CDR3 DNA sequence: TGTGCCAGCAGCGTAGAGCCGGGGTACACTGAAGCTTTCTTT. Amino acid sequence: CASSVEPGYTEAFF.